This T cell receptor beta chain was identified in a study of blood T cell repertoires in COVID-19. The overall study: Material from acute and convalescent COVID-19 was sourced from the United States, Italy and Spain. T cells, B-cell-depleted T cells, or PBMCs provided the cDNA or gDNA that served as material.

The study counted Cohort 3 donors as recovered given two negative PCRs, clearance, or symptom resolution. Per germline, CDR1 SEHNR and CDR2 FQNEAQ (reference sequence). The length of the CDR3 is 14 residues. Trimming removed 5 bases at V and 3 bases at J, with 10 bases between. Methods used by the authors: Reference gene primer amplification in the assay estimated nucleated cell counts. TCRdb's table, derived via immunoSEQ multiplex PCR, lists solely in-frame clones and lacks some. From that table come the V and J calls and clone size; the DNA was used to work out D and trimming. The repertoire holds around 250,000 clones, with 80% to 90% as singletons.

The gene calls are TRBV7-9 and TRBJ2-2, with D possibly being TRBD2 (6 bases). This receptor was identified in a woman between 50 and 59 years old who had recovered from COVID-19. Sequencing was carried out using PBMCs or T cells enriched from blood (not recorded which). The CDR3 region is CASSLGLDTGELFF. In DNA, the CDR3 is TGTGCCAGCAGCCTGGGACTTGACACCGGGGAGCTGTTTTTT.